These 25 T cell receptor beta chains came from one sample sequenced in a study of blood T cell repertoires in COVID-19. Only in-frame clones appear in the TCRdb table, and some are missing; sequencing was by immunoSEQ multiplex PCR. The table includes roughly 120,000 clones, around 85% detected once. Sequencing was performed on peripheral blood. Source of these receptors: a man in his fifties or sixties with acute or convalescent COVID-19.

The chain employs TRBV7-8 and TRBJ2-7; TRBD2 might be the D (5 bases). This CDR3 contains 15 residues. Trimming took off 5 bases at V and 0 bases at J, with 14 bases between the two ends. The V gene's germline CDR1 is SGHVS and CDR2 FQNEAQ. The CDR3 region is CASSPGLSSSYEQYF. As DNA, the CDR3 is TGTGCCAGCAGCCCCGGACTGAGCAGCTCCTACGAGCAGTACTTC.

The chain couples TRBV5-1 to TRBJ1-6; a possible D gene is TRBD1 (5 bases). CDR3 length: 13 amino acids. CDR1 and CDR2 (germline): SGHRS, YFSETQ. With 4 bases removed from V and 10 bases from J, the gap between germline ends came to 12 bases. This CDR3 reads CASSETVASPLHF. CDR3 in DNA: TGCGCCAGCAGCGAGACAGTCGCATCACCCCTCCACTTT.

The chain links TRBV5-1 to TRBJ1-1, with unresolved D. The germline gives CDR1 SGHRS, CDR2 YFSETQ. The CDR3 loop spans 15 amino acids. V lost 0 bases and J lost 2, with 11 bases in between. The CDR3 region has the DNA TGCGCCAGCAGCTTGGCGAATGGGCCCAACACTGAAGCTTTCTTT. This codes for CASSLANGPNTEAFF.

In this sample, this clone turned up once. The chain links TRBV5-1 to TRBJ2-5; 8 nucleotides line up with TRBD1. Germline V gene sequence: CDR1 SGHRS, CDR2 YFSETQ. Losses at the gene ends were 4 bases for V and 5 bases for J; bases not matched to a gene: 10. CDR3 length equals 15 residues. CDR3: CASSVGGTGGETQYF. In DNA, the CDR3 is TGCGCCAGCAGCGTAGGCGGGACAGGAGGGGAGACCCAGTACTTC. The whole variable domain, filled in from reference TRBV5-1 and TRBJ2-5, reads KAGVTQTPRYLIKTRGQQVTLSCSPISGHRSVSWYQQTPGQGLQFLFEYFSETQRNKGNFPGRFSGRQFSNSRSEMNVSTLELGDSALYLCASSVGGTGGETQYFGPGTRLLVL.

The CDR3 DNA reads as TGTGCCAGCAGCCCGACAGGGGCCGACCGGAAAAATGAAAAACTGTTTTTT. Protein: CASSPTGADRKNEKLFF. The V and J genes are TRBV7-8 and TRBJ1-4; TRBD1 agrees at 8 bases. CDR1 is SGHVS, CDR2 FQNEAQ, per germline. The V segment lost 5 bases and the J segment 5 bases; nucleotides outside the gene matches: 13. The CDR3 runs 17 residues.

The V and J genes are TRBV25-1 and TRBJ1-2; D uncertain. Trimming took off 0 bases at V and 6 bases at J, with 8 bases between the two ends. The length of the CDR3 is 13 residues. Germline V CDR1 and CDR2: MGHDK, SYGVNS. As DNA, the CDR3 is TGTGCCAGCAGTGAATATTCGAGGAATGGCTACACCTTC. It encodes CASSEYSRNGYTF.

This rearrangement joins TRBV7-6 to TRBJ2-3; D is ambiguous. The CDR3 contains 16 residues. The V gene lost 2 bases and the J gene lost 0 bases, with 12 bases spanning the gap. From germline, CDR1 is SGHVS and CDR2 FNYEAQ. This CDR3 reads CASSLLPETSTDTQYF. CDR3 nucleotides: TGTGCCAGCAGCTTATTGCCAGAGACTAGCACAGATACGCAGTATTTT.

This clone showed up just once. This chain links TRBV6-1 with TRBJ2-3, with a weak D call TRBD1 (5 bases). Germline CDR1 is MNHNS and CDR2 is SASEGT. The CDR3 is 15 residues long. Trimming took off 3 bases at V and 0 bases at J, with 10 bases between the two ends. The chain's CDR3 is CASSDQAGSTDTQYF. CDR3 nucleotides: TGTGCCAGCAGTGATCAGGCAGGGAGCACAGATACGCAGTATTTT.

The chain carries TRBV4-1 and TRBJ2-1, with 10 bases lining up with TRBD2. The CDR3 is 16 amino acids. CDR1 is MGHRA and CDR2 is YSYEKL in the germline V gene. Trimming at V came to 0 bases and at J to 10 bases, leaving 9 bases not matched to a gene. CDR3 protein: CASSQDGSGGAPEQFF. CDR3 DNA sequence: TGCGCCAGCAGCCAAGATGGCAGCGGGGGGGCCCCGGAGCAGTTCTTC.

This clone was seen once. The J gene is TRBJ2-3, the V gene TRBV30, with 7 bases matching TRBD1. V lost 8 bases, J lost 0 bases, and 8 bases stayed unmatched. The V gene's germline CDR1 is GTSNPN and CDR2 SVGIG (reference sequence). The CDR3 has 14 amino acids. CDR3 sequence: CAHGAGGSTDTQYF. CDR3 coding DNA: TGTGCCCACGGGGCAGGGGGTAGCACAGATACGCAGTATTTT. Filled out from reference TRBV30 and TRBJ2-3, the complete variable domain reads SQTIHQWPATLVQPVGSPLSLECTVEGTSNPNLYWYRQAAGRGLQLLFYSVGIGQISSEVPQNLSASRPQDRQFILSSKKLLLSDSGFYLCAHGAGGSTDTQYFGPGTRLTVL.

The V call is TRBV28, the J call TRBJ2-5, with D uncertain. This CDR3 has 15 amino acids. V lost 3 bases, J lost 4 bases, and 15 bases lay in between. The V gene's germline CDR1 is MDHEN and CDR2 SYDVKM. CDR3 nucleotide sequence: TGTGCCAGCAGTTTTGTTACGGTCATCGGAGAGACCCAGTACTTC. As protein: CASSFVTVIGETQYF.

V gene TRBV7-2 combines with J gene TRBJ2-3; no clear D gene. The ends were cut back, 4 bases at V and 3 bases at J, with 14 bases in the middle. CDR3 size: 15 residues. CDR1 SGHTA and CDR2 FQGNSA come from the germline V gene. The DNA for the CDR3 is TGTGCCAGCAGCTCTGCCAGGCATAATACAGATACGCAGTATTTT. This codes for CASSSARHNTDTQYF. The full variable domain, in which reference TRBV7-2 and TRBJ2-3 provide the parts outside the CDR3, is GAGVSQSPSNKVTEKGKDVELRCDPISGHTALYWYRQSLGQGLEFLIYFQGNSAPDKSGLPSDRFSAERTGGSVSTLTIQRTQQEDSAVYLCASSSARHNTDTQYFGPGTRLTVL.

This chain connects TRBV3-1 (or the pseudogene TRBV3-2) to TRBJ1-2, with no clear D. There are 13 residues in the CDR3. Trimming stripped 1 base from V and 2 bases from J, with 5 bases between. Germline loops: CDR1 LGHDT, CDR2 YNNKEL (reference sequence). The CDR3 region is CASSQGRNYGYTF. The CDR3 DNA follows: TGTGCCAGCAGCCAAGGGCGGAACTATGGCTACACCTTC.

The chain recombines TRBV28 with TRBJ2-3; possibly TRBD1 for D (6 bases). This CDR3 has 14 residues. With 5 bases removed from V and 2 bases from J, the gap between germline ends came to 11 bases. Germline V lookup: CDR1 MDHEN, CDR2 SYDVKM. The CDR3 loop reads CASSQDRITDTQYF. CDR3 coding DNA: TGTGCCAGCAGTCAAGACAGGATCACAGATACGCAGTATTTT.

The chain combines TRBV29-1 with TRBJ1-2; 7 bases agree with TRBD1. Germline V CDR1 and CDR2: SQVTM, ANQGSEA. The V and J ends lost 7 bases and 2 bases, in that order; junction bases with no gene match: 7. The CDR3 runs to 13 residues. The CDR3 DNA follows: TGCAGCGCCCAAACGGGACAGAACTATGGCTACACCTTC. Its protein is CSAQTGQNYGYTF.

DNA of the CDR3: TGTGCCAGCAGTTCCTACGAAGCGGGGGGGTTCAATGAGCAGTTCTTC. Protein sequence: CASSSYEAGGFNEQFF. This chain joins TRBV28 and TRBJ2-1, with 10 bases fitting TRBD2. V lost 4 bases, J lost 6 bases, and 9 bases stayed unmatched. Per the germline V gene, CDR1 is MDHEN and CDR2 is SYDVKM. This CDR3 is built from 16 residues.

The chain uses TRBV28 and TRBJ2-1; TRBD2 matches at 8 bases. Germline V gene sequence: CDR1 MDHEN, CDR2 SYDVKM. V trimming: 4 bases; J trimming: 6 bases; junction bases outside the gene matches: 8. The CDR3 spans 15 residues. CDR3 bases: TGTGCCAGCAGTTCCGGGACTAGGTCCGGCAATGAGCAGTTCTTC. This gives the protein CASSSGTRSGNEQFF.

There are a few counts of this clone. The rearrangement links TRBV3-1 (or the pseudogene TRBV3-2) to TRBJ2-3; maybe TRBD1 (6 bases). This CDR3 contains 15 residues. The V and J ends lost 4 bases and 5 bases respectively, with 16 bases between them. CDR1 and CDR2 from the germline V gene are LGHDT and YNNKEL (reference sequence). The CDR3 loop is CASSREGAQGDTQYF. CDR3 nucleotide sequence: TGTGCCAGCAGCCGAGAGGGTGCACAGGGAGATACGCAGTATTTT.

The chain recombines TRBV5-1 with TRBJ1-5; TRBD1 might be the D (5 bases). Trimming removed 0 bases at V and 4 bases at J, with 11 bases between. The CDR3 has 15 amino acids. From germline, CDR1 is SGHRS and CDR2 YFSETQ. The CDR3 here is CASSLAGEGNQPQHF. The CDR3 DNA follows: TGCGCCAGCAGCTTGGCGGGGGAAGGGAATCAGCCCCAGCATTTT.

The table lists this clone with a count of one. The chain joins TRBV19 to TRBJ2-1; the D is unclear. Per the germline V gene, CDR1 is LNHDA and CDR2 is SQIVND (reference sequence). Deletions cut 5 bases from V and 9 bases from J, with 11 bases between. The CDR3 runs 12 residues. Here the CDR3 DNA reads TGTGCCAGTAGTCCCGATCTTAGTGAGCAGTTCTTC. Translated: CASSPDLSEQFF. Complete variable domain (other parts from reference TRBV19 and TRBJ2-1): DGGITQSPKYLFRKEGQNVTLSCEQNLNHDAMYWYRQDPGQGLRLIYYSQIVNDFQKGDIAEGYSVSREKKESFPLTVTSAQKNPTAFYLCASSPDLSEQFFGPGTRLTVL.

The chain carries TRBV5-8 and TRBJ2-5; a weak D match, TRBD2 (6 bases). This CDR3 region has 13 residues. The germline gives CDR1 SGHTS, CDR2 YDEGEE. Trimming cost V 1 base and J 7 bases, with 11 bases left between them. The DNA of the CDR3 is TGTGCCAGCAGCTTGAGGAGGGTAGGGACCCAGTACTTC. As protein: CASSLRRVGTQYF.

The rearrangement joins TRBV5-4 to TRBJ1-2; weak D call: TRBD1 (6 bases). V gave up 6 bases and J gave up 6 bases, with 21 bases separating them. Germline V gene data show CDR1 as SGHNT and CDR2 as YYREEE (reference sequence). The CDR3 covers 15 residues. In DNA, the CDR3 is TGTGCCAGCACCATCAACCCCGGGGGGGCAGATGGCTACACCTTC. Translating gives CASTINPGGADGYTF.

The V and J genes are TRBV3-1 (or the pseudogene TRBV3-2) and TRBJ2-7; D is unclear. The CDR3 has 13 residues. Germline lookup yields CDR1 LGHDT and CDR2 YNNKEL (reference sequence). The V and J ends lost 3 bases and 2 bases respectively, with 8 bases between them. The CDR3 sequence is CASSHSATYEQYF. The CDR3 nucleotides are TGTGCCAGCAGCCACAGTGCAACCTACGAGCAGTACTTC.

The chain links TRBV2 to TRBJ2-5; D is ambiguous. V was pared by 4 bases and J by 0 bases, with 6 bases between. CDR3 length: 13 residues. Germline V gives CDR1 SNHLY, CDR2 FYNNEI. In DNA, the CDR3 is TGTGCCAGCAGTGGTTTCTACCAAGAGACCCAGTACTTC. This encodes CASSGFYQETQYF.

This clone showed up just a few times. The CDR3 nucleotides read TGTGCCAGCCTTAGTTTCGGTACAGGGGGCCAGGAAGCTTTCTTT. Protein product: CASLSFGTGGQEAFF. This chain connects TRBV28 to TRBJ1-1, with 9 bases that match TRBD1. Germline V gene sequence: CDR1 MDHEN, CDR2 SYDVKM. The CDR3 spans 15 residues. V shed 8 bases and J 8 bases; nucleotides not matched to a gene: 15.